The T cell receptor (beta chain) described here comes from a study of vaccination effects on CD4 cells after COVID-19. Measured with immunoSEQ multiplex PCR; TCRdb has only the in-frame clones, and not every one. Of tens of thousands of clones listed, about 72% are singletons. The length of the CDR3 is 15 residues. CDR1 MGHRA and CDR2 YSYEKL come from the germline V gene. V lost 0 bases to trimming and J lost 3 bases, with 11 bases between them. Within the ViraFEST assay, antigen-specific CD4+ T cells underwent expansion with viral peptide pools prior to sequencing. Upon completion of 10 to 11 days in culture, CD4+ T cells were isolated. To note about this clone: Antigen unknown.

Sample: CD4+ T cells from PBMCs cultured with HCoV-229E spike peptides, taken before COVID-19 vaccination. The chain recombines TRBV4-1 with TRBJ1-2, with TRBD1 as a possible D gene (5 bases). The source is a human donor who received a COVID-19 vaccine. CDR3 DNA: TGCGCCAGCAGCCAAGACGAAGACAGACACTATGGCTACACCTTC. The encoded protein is CASSQDEDRHYGYTF.